This is a list of T cell receptor beta chains from one sample in a study of cytomegalovirus exposure and HLA in healthy donors. Data came from immunoSEQ multiplex PCR; TCRdb stores just in-frame clones and leaves some out. The data contain 75,000 to 90,000 clones, around 77% of them singletons. Specimen: PBMCs. These receptors were obtained from a man in his fifties or sixties in good health and CMV-seronegative. CDR3s include the opening cysteine and the closing phenylalanine or tryptophan. D genes are given only for firm matches. Only some rows state a clone size, as once, few, many or a class for expanded clones.

j_gene,d_gene,v_gene,abundance,CDR3aa,CDR3nt
TRBJ1-2,NA,TRBV27,NA,CASSSTGHANYGYTF,TGTGCCAGCAGTTCTACAGGGCACGCTAACTATGGCTACACCTTC
TRBJ1-1,NA,TRBV30,few,CAWRPVRTEAFF,TGTGCCTGGAGACCGGTTCGCACTGAAGCTTTCTTT
TRBJ1-6,NA,TRBV6-1,NA,CASKALESYNSPLHF,TGTGCCAGCAAAGCACTAGAGTCCTATAATTCACCCCTCCACTTT
TRBJ1-6,NA,TRBV27,NA,CASSFQGSNSPLHF,TGTGCCAGCAGCTTCCAGGGATCTAATTCACCCCTCCACTTT
TRBJ1-2,TRBD1,TRBV30,NA,CAWSADRAYGYTF,TGTGCCTGGAGTGCGGACAGGGCTTATGGCTACACCTTC
TRBJ1-6,NA,TRBV19,NA,CASSEREGNSPLHF,TGTGCCAGTAGTGAACGGGAAGGTAATTCACCCCTCCACTTT
TRBJ1-2,NA,TRBV6-5,NA,CATYTGVYGYTF,TGTGCCACTTATACGGGGGTCTATGGCTACACCTTC
TRBJ2-3,TRBD2,TRBV9,NA,CASSVTSGSTDTQYF,TGTGCCAGCAGCGTGACTAGCGGTAGCACAGATACGCAGTATTTT
TRBJ2-3,TRBD2,TRBV6-6,NA,CASTEGLGLFDTQYF,TGTGCCAGCACCGAGGGACTAGGCCTTTTTGATACGCAGTATTTT
TRBJ2-7,TRBD2,TRBV30,NA,CAWSVSAGVRYEQYF,TGTGCCTGGAGTGTAAGTGCGGGGGTACGTTACGAGCAGTACTTC
TRBJ1-6,NA,TRBV2,few,CASTVDGGRDSPLHF,TGTGCCAGCACCGTCGACGGGGGGCGGGATTCACCCCTCCACTTT
TRBJ2-3,TRBD1,TRBV29-1,NA,CSVGQGATDTQYF,TGCAGCGTTGGGCAGGGGGCGACAGATACGCAGTATTTT
TRBJ1-5,TRBD1,TRBV2,NA,CASRYIQGASNQPQHF,TGTGCCAGCAGATACATTCAGGGGGCGAGCAATCAGCCCCAGCATTTT
TRBJ1-1,NA,TRBV4-3,NA,CASSQDHLGAGTEAFF,TGCGCCAGCAGCCAAGATCATCTGGGGGCTGGTACTGAAGCTTTCTTT
TRBJ1-6,NA,TRBV6-1,NA,CASSDRLFYNSPLHF,TGTGCCAGCAGTGACAGGCTGTTTTATAATTCACCCCTCCACTTT
TRBJ1-4,TRBD1,TRBV7-9,few,CASSVGQTPTNEKLFF,TGTGCCAGCAGCGTGGGACAGACCCCAACTAATGAAAAACTGTTTTTT
TRBJ2-5,TRBD2,TRBV4-1,NA,CASSQRTSLGETQYF,TGCGCCAGCAGCCAAAGGACTAGCCTTGGGGAGACCCAGTACTTC
TRBJ1-4,TRBD1,TRBV30,NA,CAWILSGGRGKLFF,TGTGCCTGGATTCTCTCAGGGGGCCGTGGAAAACTGTTTTTT
TRBJ1-4,NA,TRBV5-1,NA,CASSIGTEATNEKLFF,TGCGCCAGCAGCATCGGGACTGAAGCAACTAATGAAAAACTGTTTTTT
TRBJ2-2,TRBD1,TRBV7-3,NA,CASSLAAGGNTGELFF,TGTGCCAGCAGCTTAGCGGCAGGGGGGAACACCGGGGAGCTGTTTTTT
TRBJ2-7,TRBD2,TRBV7-2,NA,CASRLRLAGRYEQYF,TGTGCCAGCAGACTAAGACTAGCGGGGAGATACGAGCAGTACTTC
TRBJ2-5,TRBD2,TRBV19,NA,CASSIWGAGETQYF,TGTGCCAGTAGTATTTGGGGAGCGGGGGAGACCCAGTACTTC
TRBJ2-7,NA,TRBV27,few,CASSLSFRHYEQYF,TGTGCCAGCAGTTTATCTTTCAGACACTACGAGCAGTACTTC
TRBJ2-5,TRBD2,TRBV30,once,CAWREAGAQETQYF,TGTGCCTGGAGGGAAGCGGGGGCACAAGAGACCCAGTACTTC
TRBJ1-6,TRBD1,TRBV6-4,NA,CASSQGGSNSPLHF,TGTGCCAGCAGTCAAGGGGGCTCTAATTCACCCCTCCACTTT
TRBJ1-5,TRBD1,TRBV10-3,few,CAISSTGDQPQHF,TGTGCCATCAGCTCGACAGGGGATCAGCCCCAGCATTTT
TRBJ2-3,TRBD1,TRBV6-5,NA,CASSRDRLTDTQYF,TGTGCCAGCAGTCGGGACAGACTCACAGATACGCAGTATTTT
TRBJ2-7,TRBD1,TRBV27,NA,CASSTQGAYEQYF,TGTGCCAGCAGTACACAGGGGGCCTACGAGCAGTACTTC
TRBJ1-4,TRBD1,TRBV2,NA,CASRSRGQGLRKLFF,TGTGCCAGCAGGTCGAGAGGACAGGGGTTGAGAAAACTGTTTTTT
TRBJ2-3,NA,TRBV5-1,NA,CASSSIGLVSIATDTQYF,TGCGCCAGCAGCTCAATTGGACTCGTCTCCATCGCCACAGATACGCAGTATTTT
TRBJ1-2,TRBD1,TRBV18,NA,CASSPGTDYGYTF,TGTGCCAGCTCACCCGGGACAGACTATGGCTACACCTTC
TRBJ1-2,NA,TRBV5-8,NA,CASSLGAYGYTF,TGTGCCAGCAGCTTAGGGGCCTATGGCTACACCTTC
TRBJ2-7,NA,TRBV7-9,NA,CASSAWPSPEQYF,TGTGCCAGCAGCGCTTGGCCTAGCCCCGAGCAGTACTTC
TRBJ1-2,TRBD1,TRBV19,NA,CASSNSDRGNYGYTF,TGTGCCAGTAGTAATTCCGACAGGGGAAACTATGGCTACACCTTC
TRBJ1-5,NA,TRBV7-2,NA,CASSLVSGNNQPQHF,TGTGCCAGCAGCTTAGTGTCGGGAAACAATCAGCCCCAGCATTTT
TRBJ1-1,TRBD1,TRBV7-2,NA,CASSLRQGGTEAFF,TGTGCCAGCAGCTTACGACAGGGAGGCACTGAAGCTTTCTTT
TRBJ2-3,NA,TRBV19,NA,CATIVRGPEDTQYF,TGTGCCACCATCGTTAGGGGTCCGGAAGATACGCAGTATTTT
TRBJ1-1,NA,TRBV28,once,CASGFPTERGRDTEAFF,TGTGCCAGCGGGTTTCCCACAGAAAGGGGCCGGGACACTGAAGCTTTCTTT
TRBJ1-2,NA,TRBV19,few,CASSIGKRTYGYTF,TGTGCCAGTAGTATCGGGAAGAGAACCTATGGCTACACCTTC
TRBJ1-4,TRBD1,TRBV19,NA,CASSIGDRRPNEKLFF,TGTGCCAGTAGTATAGGGGACAGACGTCCGAATGAAAAACTGTTTTTT
TRBJ1-1,NA,TRBV10-2,NA,CASSEWGETEAFF,TGCGCCAGCAGTGAGTGGGGAGAAACTGAAGCTTTCTTT
TRBJ1-4,TRBD1,TRBV7-2,NA,CASSKQGGATNEKLFF,TGTGCCAGCAGCAAACAGGGGGGGGCAACTAATGAAAAACTGTTTTTT
TRBJ2-7,NA,TRBV28,NA,CASSLIGQGSYEQYF,TGTGCCAGCAGTTTAATCGGTCAGGGATCCTACGAGCAGTACTTC
TRBJ2-7,TRBD1,TRBV16,NA,CASSEPGQGKSYEQYF,TGTGCCAGCAGCGAGCCGGGACAGGGAAAGTCCTACGAGCAGTACTTC
TRBJ1-3,NA,TRBV9,NA,CASSVAGSGVSGNTIYF,TGTGCCAGCAGCGTAGCTGGTTCAGGGGTCTCTGGAAACACCATATATTTT
TRBJ2-7,NA,TRBV10-3,NA,CAISESTGAAYEQYF,TGTGCCATCAGTGAGTCGACTGGGGCTGCCTACGAGCAGTACTTC
TRBJ2-1,TRBD2,TRBV5-4,NA,CASSLGGGYNEQFF,TGTGCCAGCAGCTTGGGCGGGGGCTACAATGAGCAGTTCTTC
TRBJ2-7,TRBD2,TRBV7-6,NA,CASSLASSGAYEQYF,TGTGCCAGCAGCTTAGCGTCTAGCGGAGCCTACGAGCAGTACTTC